What follows are 3 T cell receptor beta chains derived from one specimen sequenced in a study of shared clonotypes between healthy human individuals. Sequencing used immunoSEQ multiplex PCR; TCRdb keeps in-frame clones, though not all of them. Of some 1.5 million clones in the sample, around 98% were seen once. The sequenced sample consisted of naive CD4+ T cells sorted from blood. The subset: CD45RA+ positively selected. All receptors come from a young man in good health.

The J gene is TRBJ2-1, the V gene TRBV7-3; D uncertain. V shed 2 bases and J shed 3 bases, with 8 bases lying between them. Germline assignment: CDR1 SGHTA and CDR2 FQGTGA. The CDR3 runs to 14 residues. The DNA for the CDR3 is TGTGCCAGCAGCTTACTGTACGACTACAATGAGCAGTTCTTC. Translated, it gives CASSLLYDYNEQFF.

V is TRBV7-9 and J is TRBJ2-3; D may be TRBD1 (6 bases). Germline CDR1 and CDR2: SEHNR and FQNEAQ (reference sequence). The CDR3 covers 14 residues. The V and J ends lost 5 bases and 2 bases respectively, with 11 bases between them. In nucleotides, the CDR3 is TGTGCCAGCAGCCCGACAGGTTACACAGATACGCAGTATTTT. Translating gives CASSPTGYTDTQYF. The variable domain in full, with the rest retrieved from reference TRBV7-9 and TRBJ2-3, is DTGVSQNPRHKITKRGQNVTFRCDPISEHNRLYWYRQTLGQGPEFLTYFQNEAQLEKSRLLSDRFSAERPKGSFSTLEIQRTEQGDSAMYLCASSPTGYTDTQYFGPGTRLTVL.

V usage is TRBV9 and J usage is TRBJ2-5, with D unresolved. Germline values: CDR1 SGDLS, CDR2 YYNGEE. This CDR3 comprises 16 residues. The germline V and J ends were trimmed by 0 bases and 2 bases, with 14 bases remaining between them. CDR3: CASSVEGVWKQETQYF. The DNA of the CDR3 is TGTGCCAGCAGCGTAGAAGGAGTCTGGAAGCAAGAGACCCAGTACTTC.